This entry is about one T cell receptor beta chain. Its antigen is undetermined. The CDR3 has 16 amino acids. V gave up 4 bases and J gave up 3 bases, with 19 bases separating them. Germline values: CDR1 SGHRS, CDR2 YFSETQ. These data are taken from a study of response to subunit inactivated influenza vaccine. Whole-study results and caveats: Every seasonal influenza vaccination brings in few new T cells, the authors suggested.

TCRdb itself ran the RT-PCR reads through MiXCR, one entry per CDR3 protein. The sample carries more than 550,000 distinct CDR3 sequences, 12% recorded once. This receptor was identified in a man in his forties or fifties who received an inactivated influenza vaccine. The material was PBMCs from blood, obtained on the day of vaccination. The chain recombines TRBV5-1 with TRBJ1-1; a possible D gene is TRBD1 (6 bases). CDR3 in DNA: TGCGCCAGCAGCCCCGAGGGGGGCGGACAAGACACTGAAGCTTTCTTT. It translates to CASSPEGGGQDTEAFF.